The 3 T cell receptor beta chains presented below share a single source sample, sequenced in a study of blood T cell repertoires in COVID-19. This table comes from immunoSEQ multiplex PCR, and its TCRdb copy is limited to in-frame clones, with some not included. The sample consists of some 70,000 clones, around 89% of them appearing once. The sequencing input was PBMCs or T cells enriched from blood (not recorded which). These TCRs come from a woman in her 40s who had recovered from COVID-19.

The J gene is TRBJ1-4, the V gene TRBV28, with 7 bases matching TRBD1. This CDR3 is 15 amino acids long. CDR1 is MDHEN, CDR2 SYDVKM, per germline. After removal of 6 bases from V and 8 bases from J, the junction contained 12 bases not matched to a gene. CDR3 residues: CASRVDRAPREKLFF. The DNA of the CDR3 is TGTGCCAGCAGGGTCGACAGGGCCCCTAGAGAAAAACTGTTTTTT.

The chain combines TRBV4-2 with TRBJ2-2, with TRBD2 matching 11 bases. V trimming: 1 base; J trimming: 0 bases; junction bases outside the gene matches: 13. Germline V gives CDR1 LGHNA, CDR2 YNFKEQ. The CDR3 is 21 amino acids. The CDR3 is CASSQGLLTLAGGPNTGELFF. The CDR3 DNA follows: TGTGCCAGCAGCCAAGGGCTCTTAACCTTAGCGGGGGGGCCGAACACCGGGGAGCTGTTTTTT.

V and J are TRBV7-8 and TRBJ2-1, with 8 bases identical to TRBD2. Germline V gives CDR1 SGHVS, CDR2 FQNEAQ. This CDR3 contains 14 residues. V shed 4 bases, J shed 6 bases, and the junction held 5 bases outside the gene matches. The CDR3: CASSSGGPFNEQFF. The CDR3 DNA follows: TGTGCCAGCAGCTCGGGGGGGCCCTTCAATGAGCAGTTCTTC.